This is a list of T cell receptor beta chains from one sample in a study of identical twins. A single record per CDR3 protein comes from TCRdb applying MiXCR to the 5' RACE reads. The data show approximately 550,000 distinct CDR3 sequences, approximately 20% seen once. These sequences were also reported in another study, on yellow fever vaccine responses in identical twins.

The sample taken for sequencing was CD4+ T cells sorted from blood. These receptors originate from a young woman in good health. Each CDR3 is given with its conserved first and last residue. The order of the fields is J gene, V gene, clone size, D gene, CDR3 protein, CDR3 DNA. The D gene is left open where the match is weak. Size is omitted from some rows. Given values are once, few, many or a class for expanded clones.

J: TRBJ2-3; V: TRBV6-2/TRBV6-3; size: NA; D: TRBD1; CDR3: CASRPAGTGSTDTQYF; DNA: TGTGCCAGCAGACCCGCCGGGACAGGGTCAACAGATACGCAGTATTTT
J: TRBJ1-6; V: TRBV2; size: few; D: TRBD1; CDR3: CASSQTGGPYNSPLHF; DNA: TGTGCCAGCAGTCAGACAGGGGGTCCCTATAATTCACCCCTCCACTTT
J: TRBJ2-3; V: TRBV5-1; size: NA; D: TRBD2; CDR3: CASSHGGTSGGTDTQYF; DNA: TGCGCCAGCAGTCACGGTGGGACTAGCGGAGGCACAGATACGCAGTATTTT
J: TRBJ2-1; V: TRBV29-1; size: few; D: NA; CDR3: CSVVMRSYNEQFF; DNA: TGCAGCGTTGTGATGCGTTCCTACAATGAGCAGTTCTTC
J: TRBJ1-1; V: TRBV5-1; size: NA; D: NA; CDR3: CASSLGAGGAFF; DNA: TGCGCCAGCAGCTTGGGCGCCGGGGGAGCTTTCTTT
J: TRBJ1-1; V: TRBV6-6; size: few; D: NA; CDR3: CASSYSQEAFF; DNA: TGTGCCAGCAGTTACTCCCAAGAAGCTTTCTTT
J: TRBJ2-1; V: TRBV7-2; size: NA; D: TRBD2; CDR3: CASSEASGSYNEQFF; DNA: TGTGCCAGCAGCGAGGCTAGCGGTTCCTACAATGAGCAGTTCTTC
J: TRBJ2-5; V: TRBV11-2; size: NA; D: NA; CDR3: CASSLDPGVPTQYF; DNA: TGTGCCAGCAGCTTAGACCCCGGGGTCCCCACCCAGTACTTC
J: TRBJ2-1; V: TRBV7-3; size: NA; D: NA; CDR3: CASSFRTTSYNEQFF; DNA: TGTGCCAGCAGCTTCCGGACCACTTCCTACAATGAGCAGTTCTTC
J: TRBJ2-1; V: TRBV20-1; size: NA; D: TRBD2; CDR3: CSAKPLAGLYNEQFF; DNA: TGCAGTGCTAAACCCCTAGCGGGTCTCTACAATGAGCAGTTCTTC
J: TRBJ2-5; V: TRBV24-1; size: few; D: NA; CDR3: CATGQTGIQETQYF; DNA: TGTGCCACCGGACAGACTGGGATTCAAGAGACCCAGTACTTC
J: TRBJ2-2; V: TRBV27; size: NA; D: NA; CDR3: CASSGALPNTGELFF; DNA: TGTGCCAGCAGCGGGGCCCTTCCGAACACCGGGGAGCTGTTTTTT
J: TRBJ2-3; V: TRBV2; size: few; D: NA; CDR3: CASTGQSTDTQYF; DNA: TGTGCCAGCACTGGACAGTCCACAGATACGCAGTATTTT
J: TRBJ1-2; V: TRBV5-1; size: NA; D: NA; CDR3: CASSLTTGNYGYTF; DNA: TGCGCCAGCAGCTTGACTACAGGGAACTATGGCTACACCTTC
J: TRBJ1-3; V: TRBV18; size: NA; D: TRBD1; CDR3: CASSQTTGKTGNTIYF; DNA: TGTGCCAGCTCACAGACGACAGGGAAAACTGGAAACACCATATATTTT
J: TRBJ2-7; V: TRBV10-3; size: few; D: NA; CDR3: CAIKASYRRDSYEQYF; DNA: TGTGCCATCAAGGCGTCGTATCGGCGCGACTCCTACGAGCAGTACTTC
J: TRBJ2-7; V: TRBV20-1; size: NA; D: NA; CDR3: CSAKENLASEQYF; DNA: TGCAGTGCCAAGGAAAACCTAGCTTCCGAGCAGTACTTC
J: TRBJ2-7; V: TRBV12-3/TRBV12-4; size: NA; D: NA; CDR3: CASSLREGVEQYF; DNA: TGTGCCAGCAGTTTAAGAGAGGGGGTCGAGCAGTACTTC
J: TRBJ1-2; V: TRBV28; size: once; D: TRBD1; CDR3: CASRGTGNMVTYGYTF; DNA: TGTGCCAGCAGAGGGACAGGGAACATGGTGACGTATGGCTACACCTTC
J: TRBJ2-2; V: TRBV7-9; size: many; D: NA; CDR3: CASIITGTGPPNTGELFF; DNA: TGTGCCAGCATCATCACGGGCACAGGGCCCCCGAACACCGGGGAGCTGTTTTTT
J: TRBJ1-1; V: TRBV7-6; size: few; D: NA; CDR3: CASSLVGQSNTEAFF; DNA: TGTGCCAGCAGCTTGGTCGGACAATCTAACACTGAAGCTTTCTTT
J: TRBJ2-3; V: TRBV7-2; size: NA; D: NA; CDR3: CASSLESVIAQYF; DNA: TGTGCCAGCAGCTTAGAATCTGTTATTGCGCAGTATTTT
J: TRBJ1-4; V: TRBV12-3/TRBV12-4; size: many; D: NA; CDR3: CASSSGGTNEKLFF; DNA: TGTGCCAGCAGTTCGGGAGGCACTAATGAAAAACTGTTTTTT
J: TRBJ1-1; V: TRBV7-9; size: few; D: NA; CDR3: CASLPGTMNTEAFF; DNA: TGTGCCAGCCTTCCCGGGACAATGAACACTGAAGCTTTCTTT
J: TRBJ2-2; V: TRBV3-1; size: NA; D: NA; CDR3: CASSQKGPTGELFF; DNA: TGTGCCAGCAGCCAAAAGGGACCCACCGGGGAGCTGTTTTTT
J: TRBJ1-1; V: TRBV3-1; size: NA; D: NA; CDR3: CASSQVGGEYTEAFF; DNA: TGTGCCAGCAGCCAAGTTGGGGGGGAGTACACTGAAGCTTTCTTT
J: TRBJ2-3; V: TRBV5-1; size: few; D: NA; CDR3: CASRVGSTDTQYF; DNA: TGCGCCAGCCGAGTGGGGAGCACAGATACGCAGTATTTT
J: TRBJ1-1; V: TRBV6-1; size: few; D: NA; CDR3: CASRPPGGLTEAFF; DNA: TGTGCCAGCAGACCTCCCGGGGGGCTCACTGAAGCTTTCTTT
J: TRBJ2-3; V: TRBV20-1; size: few; D: TRBD2; CDR3: CSASLAGALDTQYF; DNA: TGCAGTGCTAGTCTAGCGGGAGCTCTAGATACGCAGTATTTT
J: TRBJ2-3; V: TRBV29-1; size: NA; D: NA; CDR3: CSVVRTLGGTDTQYF; DNA: TGCAGCGTTGTTAGGACTTTAGGGGGCACAGATACGCAGTATTTT
J: TRBJ2-1; V: TRBV12-3/TRBV12-4; size: NA; D: TRBD2; CDR3: CASSFRGGNEQFF; DNA: TGTGCCAGCAGTTTTCGGGGGGGGAATGAGCAGTTCTTC
J: TRBJ1-2; V: TRBV12-3/TRBV12-4; size: many; D: NA; CDR3: CASSPRGNYGYTF; DNA: TGTGCCAGCAGTCCTAGGGGGAACTATGGCTACACCTTC